This TCR beta chain was captured in a study of technical replicates of blood from a handful of donors. CDR3 length equals 10 residues. V was shortened by 6 bases and J by 8 bases, with 10 bases between the two germline ends. CDR1 and CDR2 (germline): DFQATT, SNEGSKA (reference sequence). Sequencing was performed with immunoSEQ multiplex PCR; in TCRdb, only in-frame clones are kept and a portion is missing. The table includes approximately 70,000 clones, roughly 95% detected once. The sequence was obtained from a human donor in good health. The chain couples TRBV20-1 to TRBJ1-2; D is undetermined. The sequenced sample was T cells isolated from PBMCs. The CDR3 bases are TGCAGTGCCCTGCTAGGCGGCTACACCTTC. Its translation is CSALLGGYTF.